Sequencing of this TCR beta chain was carried out in a study of T-cell memory formation after mild COVID-19. Whole-study context: Most TCR clusters belonged to a single donor.

The V gene's germline CDR1 is SGHDN and CDR2 FVKESK. This CDR3 is 14 amino acids long. V shed 2 bases and J shed 3 bases, with 11 bases lying between them. About this clonotype: Antigen: not known.

Whole-study results and caveats: Researchers found some responding clones in pre-infection memory, a sign that cross-reactive memory joined. Mainly in CM and EM were contracting CD4+ clones; CD8+ were in EMRA.

TCR alpha and TCR beta cDNA libraries carrying sample barcodes and UMIs came from 5'RACE with constant-segment primers. A single record per CDR3 protein comes from TCRdb applying MiXCR to the 5' RACE reads. The data contain about 180,000 distinct CDR3 sequences, 18% of them singletons. What was sequenced was PBMCs or a T cell subset sorted from them (not recorded which). The chain combines TRBV14 with TRBJ2-7; possible D gene TRBD2, 5 bases. This clonotype originated in a man younger than 30 who had mild COVID-19 (a few samples of this study predate the infection). Cell type and time point are not known. The CDR3: CASSQQVGSYEQYF. The CDR3 DNA reads as TGTGCCAGCAGCCAACAGGTGGGGAGCTACGAGCAGTACTTC.